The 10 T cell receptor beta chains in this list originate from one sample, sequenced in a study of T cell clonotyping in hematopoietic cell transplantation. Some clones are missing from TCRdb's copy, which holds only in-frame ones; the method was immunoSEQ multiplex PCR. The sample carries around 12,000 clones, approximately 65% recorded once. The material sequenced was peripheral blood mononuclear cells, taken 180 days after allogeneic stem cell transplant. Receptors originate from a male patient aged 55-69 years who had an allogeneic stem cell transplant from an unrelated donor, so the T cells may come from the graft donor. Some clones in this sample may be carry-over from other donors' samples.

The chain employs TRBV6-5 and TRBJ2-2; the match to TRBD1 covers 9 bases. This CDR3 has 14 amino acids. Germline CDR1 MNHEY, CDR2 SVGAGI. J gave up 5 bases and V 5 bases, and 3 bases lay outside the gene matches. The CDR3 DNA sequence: TGTGCCAGCAGTGGGACAGGGCAAACCGGGGAGCTGTTTTTT. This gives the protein CASSGTGQTGELFF.

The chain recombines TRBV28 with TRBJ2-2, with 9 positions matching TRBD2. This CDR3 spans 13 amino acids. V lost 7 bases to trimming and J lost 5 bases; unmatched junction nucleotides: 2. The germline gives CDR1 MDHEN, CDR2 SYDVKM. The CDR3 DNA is TGTGCCAGCACCAGCGGGGGGACCGGGGAGCTGTTTTTT. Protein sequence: CASTSGGTGELFF. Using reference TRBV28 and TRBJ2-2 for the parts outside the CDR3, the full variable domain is DVKVTQSSRYLVKRTGEKVFLECVQDMDHENMFWYRQDPGLGLRLIYFSYDVKMKEKGDIPEGYSVSREKKERFSLILESASTNQTSMYLCASTSGGTGELFFGEGSRLTVL.

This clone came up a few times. In DNA form, the CDR3 reads TGTGCCAGCAGGTCCGTAATAGCTTTCACAGATACGCAGTATTTT. Translated, it gives CASRSVIAFTDTQYF. The rearrangement joins TRBV9 to TRBJ2-3, with no clear D. Germline CDR1 reads SGDLS; CDR2 reads YYNGEE. Deletions cut 5 bases from V and 2 bases from J, with 15 bases between. The CDR3 contains 15 residues.

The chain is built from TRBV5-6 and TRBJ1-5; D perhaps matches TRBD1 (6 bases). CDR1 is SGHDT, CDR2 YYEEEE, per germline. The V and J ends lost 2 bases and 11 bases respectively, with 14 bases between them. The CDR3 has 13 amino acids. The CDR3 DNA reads TGTGCCAGCAGCTTAGCAGGGGTGACGACCCAGCATTTT. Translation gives CASSLAGVTTQHF.

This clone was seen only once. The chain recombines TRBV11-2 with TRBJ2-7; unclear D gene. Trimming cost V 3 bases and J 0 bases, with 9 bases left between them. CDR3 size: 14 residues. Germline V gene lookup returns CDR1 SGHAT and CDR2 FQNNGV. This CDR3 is CASSFDGVSYEQYF. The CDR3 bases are TGTGCCAGCAGCTTTGATGGGGTCTCCTACGAGCAGTACTTC.

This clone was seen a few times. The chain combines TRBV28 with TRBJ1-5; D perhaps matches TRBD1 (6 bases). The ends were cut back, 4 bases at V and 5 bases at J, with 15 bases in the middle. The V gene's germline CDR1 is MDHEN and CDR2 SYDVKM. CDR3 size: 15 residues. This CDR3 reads CASSSLGGGHQPQHF. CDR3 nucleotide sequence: TGTGCCAGCAGTTCTCTTGGTGGGGGCCATCAGCCCCAGCATTTT.

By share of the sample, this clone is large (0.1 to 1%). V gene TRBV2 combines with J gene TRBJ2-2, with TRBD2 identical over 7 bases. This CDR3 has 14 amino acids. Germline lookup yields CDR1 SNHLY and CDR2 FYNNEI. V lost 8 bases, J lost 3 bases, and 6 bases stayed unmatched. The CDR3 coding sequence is TGTGCCAGCTCTGGGAGGGAACACACCGGGGAGCTGTTTTTT. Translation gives CASSGREHTGELFF.

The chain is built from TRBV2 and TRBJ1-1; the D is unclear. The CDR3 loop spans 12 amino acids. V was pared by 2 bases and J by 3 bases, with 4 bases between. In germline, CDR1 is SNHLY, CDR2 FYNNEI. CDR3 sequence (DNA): TGTGCCAGCAGTGAACGGGACACTGAAGCTTTCTTT. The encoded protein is CASSERDTEAFF.

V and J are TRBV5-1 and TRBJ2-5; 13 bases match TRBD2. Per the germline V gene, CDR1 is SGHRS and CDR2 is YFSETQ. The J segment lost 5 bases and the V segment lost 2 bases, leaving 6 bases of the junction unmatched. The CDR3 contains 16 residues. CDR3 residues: CASSFTSGGAHETQYF. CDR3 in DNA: TGCGCCAGCAGCTTTACTAGCGGGGGGGCGCATGAGACCCAGTACTTC.

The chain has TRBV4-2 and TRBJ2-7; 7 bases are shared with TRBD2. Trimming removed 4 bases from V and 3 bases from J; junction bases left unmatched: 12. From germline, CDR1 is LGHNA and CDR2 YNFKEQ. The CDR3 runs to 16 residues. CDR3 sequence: CASSPTSSGSNYEQYF. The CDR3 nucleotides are TGTGCCAGCAGCCCAACATCTAGCGGTTCGAACTACGAGCAGTACTTC.